This TCR beta chain was observed in a study of tumor-infiltrating lymphocytes in primary liver carcinoma. The study's findings and limits: Tumor region pairs shared more overlap than did tumor-adjacent and tumor-blood pairs.

Starting material for RNA and DNA co-extraction consisted of roughly 19-30 mg of unsorted bulk tissue. The trim removed 6 bases at V and 11 bases at J, leaving 9 bases unmatched. The length of the CDR3 is 12 residues. The germline gives CDR1 MDHEN, CDR2 SYDVKM. Total RNA amounting to around 450 ng was the source from which TCR beta cDNA was made with a constant-region primer. Three rounds of nested multiplex PCR with slightly modified ARM-PCR produced TCR beta libraries. Rounds one and two of PCR, each of roughly 10 cycles, were primed with TRBV1-TRBV30 forward primers and a C-beta reverse primer. TCRdb independently ran MiXCR on the multiplex PCR reads; one entry per CDR3 protein. The table shows approximately 76,000 distinct CDR3 sequences, with 71% occurring only once. This clonotype was detected many times. Its antigen is as yet unknown.

The rearrangement joins TRBV28 to TRBJ1-1; 7 bases match TRBD1. The sequencing input was liver tumor tissue from sampling region 4. Subset in this sample: tumor region T4, right-lateral pole. This TCR was sampled from a woman in her sixties with primary liver carcinoma and hepatitis B virus infection. CDR3 in DNA: TGTGCCAGCAGCCTTTTGACAGGGTATGCTTTCTTT. The encoded protein is CASSLLTGYAFF.